The T cell receptor beta chain under discussion was sequenced for a study of T cells in Graves' hyperthyroidism and ophthalmopathy. Whole-study results and caveats: A model of 13 V-J features distinguished ophthalmopathy from stable hyperthyroidism.

Researchers took RNA transcripts and amplified the TCR beta CDR3 regions from them. First-round RT-PCR targeting the TCR CDR3 was performed with the HTBI primer set. TCRdb itself ran the multiplex PCR reads through MiXCR, one entry per CDR3 protein. The table records some 300,000 distinct CDR3 sequences, around 17% of them present only once. Note on this clonotype: The antigen remains undetermined.

This CDR3 is built from 17 residues. Germline trimming cut 6 bases from V and 4 bases from J; bases unmatched to any gene: 15. Germline lookup yields CDR1 LNHDA and CDR2 SQIVND (reference sequence). The patients, who ranged from 18 to 65 in age, presented with newly diagnosed hyperthyroidism lasting under 2 months. The receptor was derived from a man aged 25 to 40 with Graves' hyperthyroidism. V gene TRBV19 combines with J gene TRBJ2-7, with 10 positions matching TRBD2. Sample: blood. CDR3 nucleotides: TGTGCCAGTAGCCCGGGACCGAAGCGGGAGGGCCGTTACGAGCAGTACTTC. Its protein product is CASSPGPKREGRYEQYF. The full variable domain, completed using reference TRBV19 and TRBJ2-7, is DGGITQSPKYLFRKEGQNVTLSCEQNLNHDAMYWYRQDPGQGLRLIYYSQIVNDFQKGDIAEGYSVSREKKESFPLTVTSAQKNPTAFYLCASSPGPKREGRYEQYFGPGTRLTVT.